The clone carrying this T cell receptor beta chain appeared many times. Antigen: not known. This sample was included in a study of T cells after yellow fever vaccination. General study points: The secondary response peaked faster, at day 5 versus 15, but was weaker. Subsequent booster samples again held most clones from primary vaccination (more than 95% CD4, roughly 90% CD8).

Germline V gives CDR1 MNHEY, CDR2 SVGEGT. The CDR3 covers 16 residues. The junction had 9 bases not matched to a gene; V was cut back by 6 bases and J by 1 base. As TCR cDNA was made by 5'RACE template switching, a universal primer site and UMIs were added. TCRdb reprocessed the 5' RACE reads via MiXCR and lists one record per CDR3 protein. This repertoire shows 250,000 or so distinct CDR3 sequences, less than 9% found once; its top ten account for approximately 0.85%. The TCR was taken from a man aged 25-40 years who received the YFV17D yellow fever vaccine. This chain links TRBV6-2 or TRBV6-3 with TRBJ1-5; 7 positions agree with TRBD1. Here the sequenced sample was CD4+ T cells sorted from PBMCs, taken 15 days after the yellow fever booster vaccination. CDR3 sequence reads: CASSFNRGGSNQPQHF. Here the CDR3 DNA reads TGTGCCAGCAGCTTCAACAGGGGCGGCAGCAATCAGCCCCAGCATTTT.